This T cell receptor beta chain was sequenced in a study of cytomegalovirus exposure and HLA in healthy donors. Study observations and caveats: There were some V segments, including TRBV6-2 and TRBV6-3, excluded as indistinguishable. Researchers counted some 150 TCR beta chains as cytomegalovirus-associated.

Each donor was nominally healthy when sampled (though unrecorded immune exposures were likely). With 60 Vbeta and 13 Jbeta primers, the PCR was carried out. Sequencing used immunoSEQ multiplex PCR; TCRdb keeps in-frame clones, though not all of them. The sample carries about 100,000 clones, approximately 80% recorded once. From germline, CDR1 is SGDLS and CDR2 YYNGEE. The CDR3 spans 17 residues. V lost 3 bases, J lost 0 bases, and 9 bases stayed unmatched. Turning to this clone: Its antigen is unknown.

The material sequenced was PBMCs. The chain has TRBV9 and TRBJ2-3; 8 bases map to TRBD2. The sequence derives from a woman aged 18-35 years in good health and CMV-seronegative. The CDR3 reads CASSARNGGASTDTQYF. CDR3 nucleotide sequence: TGTGCCAGCAGCGCCCGCAACGGGGGGGCTAGCACAGATACGCAGTATTTT.